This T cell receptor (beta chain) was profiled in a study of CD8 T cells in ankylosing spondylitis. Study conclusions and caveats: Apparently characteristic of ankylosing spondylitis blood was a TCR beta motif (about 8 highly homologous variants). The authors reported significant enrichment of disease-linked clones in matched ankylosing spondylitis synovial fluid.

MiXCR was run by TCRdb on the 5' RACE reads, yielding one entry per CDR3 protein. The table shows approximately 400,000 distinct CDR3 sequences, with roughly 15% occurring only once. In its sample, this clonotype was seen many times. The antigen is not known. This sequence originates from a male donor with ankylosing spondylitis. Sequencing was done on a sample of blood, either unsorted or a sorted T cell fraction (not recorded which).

The CDR3 DNA reads as TGTGCCAGCAGTTTACTGGCAGGGGTTACTGAAGCTTTCTTT. Its translation: CASSLLAGVTEAFF. V is TRBV12-3 or TRBV12-4 and J is TRBJ1-1; a weak D match, TRBD1 (6 bases). This CDR3 contains 14 residues. V was pared by 2 bases and J by 5 bases, with 12 bases between.